The text below deals with one T cell receptor beta chain. Its antigen remains unidentified. The sample belongs to a study of shared clonotypes between healthy human individuals. Only Caucasian adults living in Nashville, Tennessee served as donors. Genomic DNA belonging to each subset was distributed in equal measure over several immunoSEQ plates. Measured with immunoSEQ multiplex PCR; TCRdb has only the in-frame clones, and not every one. The data show hundreds of thousands of clones, 55% to 75% seen once. Trimming cost V 10 bases and J 2 bases; bases outside gene matches: 4. The germline CDR1 and CDR2 sequences are SEHNR and FQNEAQ (reference sequence). This CDR3 region has 12 residues. Findings and limits, study-wide: Rarefaction demonstrated incomplete sorted-subset sequencing despite large depth.

The specimen was memory CD4+ T cells sorted from blood. Documented subset: CD45RA-negative fraction. V gene TRBV7-9 combines with J gene TRBJ2-5; 7 nucleotides agree with TRBD1. The TCR comes from a woman aged 25 to 39 in good health. The CDR3 sequence: CATGTVQETQYF. CDR3 bases: TGTGCCACCGGGACAGTACAAGAGACCCAGTACTTC.